The 22 T cell receptor beta chains below were found in one sample sequenced in a study of tissue T cells after allogeneic stem cell transplantation. Sequencing was performed with immunoSEQ multiplex PCR; in TCRdb, only in-frame clones are kept and a portion is missing. The data contain 8,500 to 9,500 clones, about 42% of them seen just once; the ten biggest clones take up over 7%. The time point here: mouse harvest day 7 after allogeneic transplant. Mouse grafts combined 10^7 T-cell-depleted bone marrow cells with 10^6 splenic CD5+ T cells. The sequenced sample was gut tissue. All receptors derive from a female BALB/c mouse given C57BL/6 T cells with graft-versus-host disease after an allogeneic hematopoietic cell transplant.

Of note for this clone: Genes and germline come from the mouse. The read comes to an end 1 residue before the CDR3 does, leaving the germline J gene to fill in the end. V usage is TRBV3 and J usage is TRBJ1-4; 8 bases line up with TRBD1. From germline, CDR1 is SNHLY and CDR2 FYNGKV (reference sequence). V gave up 6 bases and J gave up 0 bases; unmatched junction bases: 3. This CDR3 contains 15 residues. The CDR3 sequence is CASRRQGFSNERLFF. The CDR3 DNA, read in part, is TGTGCCAGCAGAAGACAGGGGTTTTCCAACGAAAGATTATTT.

This clone was observed a few times. The germline and genes are mouse ones. CDR3 amino acids: CASSLSGTSAETLYF. The part of the CDR3 DNA that was read is TGTGCAAGCAGCTTGTCAGGGACTAGTGCAGAAACGCTGTAT. The V gene is TRBV16, the J gene TRBJ2-3; D is perhaps TRBD2 (6 bases). The CDR3 is cut off 1 residue early in the read; its end comes from the germline J gene. CDR3 length: 15 residues. Per germline, CDR1 SGHSA and CDR2 FRNQAP. V gave up 3 bases and J gave up 0 bases, with 10 bases separating them. The variable domain in full, completed from reference TRBV16 and TRBJ2-3, reads NAGVIQTPRHKVTGKGQEATLWCEPISGHSAVFWYRQTIVQGLEFLTYFRNQAPIDDSGMPKERFSAQMPNQSHSTLKIQSTQPQDSAVYLCASSLSGTSAETLYFGSGTRLTVL.

For this clone: Gene names are the mouse ones. The CDR3 end is not reached by the read, which stops 1 residue before it; the germline J gene fills it in. The rearrangement uses TRBV26 and TRBJ1-1; 7 bases align to TRBD1. Looked up from germline, CDR1 is KGHPV and CDR2 is FQNQEV (reference sequence). V lost 2 bases and J lost 0; bases outside the gene matches: 0. This CDR3 comprises 14 residues. Incomplete CDR3 DNA: TGTGCCAGCAGTCTGGGGACAGCAAACACAGAAGTCTTC. Translation gives CASSLGTANTEVF. The CDR3, in full, reads CASSLGTANTEVFF.

Worth noting for this clone: Mouse gene names apply. The read stops 1 residue short of the end of the CDR3; the missing end is completed from the germline J gene. The V and J genes are TRBV12-2 and TRBJ2-1; D possibly corresponds to TRBD2 (7 bases). The CDR3 totals 14 residues. Looked up from germline, CDR1 is SGHLS and CDR2 is HYDKME. Trimming cost V 0 bases and J 3 bases, with 8 bases left between them. CDR3 DNA, as far as it was read: TGTGCCAGCTCTCTCGGGGGGCGCTATGCTGAGCAGTTC. Amino acids: CASSLGGRYAEQF. The full CDR3 is CASSLGGRYAEQFF.

Comment on this clone: Germline and genes here are mouse. Sequencing ends 1 residue short of the CDR3 end; the germline J gene provides the rest. The V gene is TRBV30, the J gene TRBJ2-2; D ambiguous. CDR1 SQVVS and CDR2 ANEGSEA come from the germline V gene. V lost 0 bases to trimming and J lost 0 bases, with 5 bases between them. This CDR3 has 14 residues. The CDR3 here is CSSRDPSNTGQLYF. The CDR3 DNA, read in part, is TGTAGTTCTAGAGATCCATCAAACACCGGGCAGCTCTAC.

On this clone itself: Here the gene names and germline are mouse. The read finishes 1 residue shy of the CDR3 end, and the germline J gene is used to complete it. This chain links TRBV4 with TRBJ1-4; 10 nucleotides line up with TRBD1. CDR1 and CDR2 (germline): LGHDT, YNNKQL (reference sequence). V trimming: 5 bases; J trimming: 7 bases; junction bases outside the gene matches: 4. The CDR3 consists of 14 residues. The sequenced part of the CDR3 DNA is TGTGCCAGCAGCACCGGGACAGGGGTCGAAAGATTATTT. It is translated as CASSTGTGVERLF. The entire CDR3 protein reads CASSTGTGVERLFF. Drawing the rest from reference TRBV4 and TRBJ1-4, the complete variable domain is ETAVFQTPNYHVTQVGNEVSFNCKQTLGHDTMYWYKQDSKKLLKIMFSYNNKQLIVNETVPRRFSPQSSDKAHLNLRIKSVEPEDSAVYLCASSTGTGVERLFFGHGTKLSVL.

This clone is medium-sized within its sample. Gene names denote mouse genes. The CDR3 end is not reached by the read, which stops 1 residue before it; the germline J gene fills it in. The chain has TRBV2 and TRBJ2-7; D gene uncertain. Germline CDR1 LGHNA, CDR2 YSYQKL. The CDR3 covers 14 residues. Between the trimmed V and J ends, which lost 2 bases and 0 bases, there was a span of 8 bases. The CDR3 bases that were read are TGTGCCAGCAGCCAAACTAGGAGCTCCTATGAACAGTAC. It codes for CASSQTRSSYEQY. The CDR3 in its entirety is CASSQTRSSYEQYF.

A word on this clone: Gene names refer to mouse genes. The observed sequence ends 1 residue before the CDR3 terminus, with the missing tail filled in from the germline J gene. The chain joins TRBV3 to TRBJ2-2; the D gene is possibly TRBD1 (5 bases). Between the trimmed V and J ends, which lost 4 bases and 0 bases, there was a span of 9 bases. In germline, CDR1 is SNHLY, CDR2 FYNGKV (reference sequence). CDR3 length: 15 residues. CDR3 protein: CASSSSTANTGQLYF. CDR3 bases read: TGTGCCAGCAGCTCCTCGACAGCAAACACCGGGCAGCTCTAC.

A remark on this clone: Mouse gene names and germline throughout. Coverage ceases 1 residue before the CDR3 finishes, and the germline J gene fills in the end. The gene calls are TRBV26 and TRBJ1-3, with D perhaps matching TRBD1 (5 bases). CDR1 and CDR2 from the germline V gene are KGHPV and FQNQEV (reference sequence). CDR3 length: 17 amino acids. Between the trimmed V and J ends, which lost 0 bases and 0 bases, there was a span of 12 bases. The part of the CDR3 DNA that was read is TGTGCCAGCAGTCTGTCTCGGGGGGGGTTTTCTGGAAATACGCTCTAT. Translation gives CASSLSRGGFSGNTLY. The whole CDR3 sequence reads CASSLSRGGFSGNTLYF.

There are a few counts of this clone. Each gene name is a mouse one. The read ends 1 residue early relative to the CDR3; the germline J gene fills the gap. The chain couples TRBV16 to TRBJ1-4, with D hard to call. The germline V gene has CDR1 SGHSA and CDR2 FRNQAP. Trimming left V 2 bases short and J 0 bases short, with 4 bases between. This CDR3 is 14 amino acids long. CDR3: CASSLKISNERLFF. The DNA read from the CDR3 is TGTGCAAGCAGCTTAAAGATTTCCAACGAAAGATTATTT. The variable domain in full, completed from reference TRBV16 and TRBJ1-4, reads NAGVIQTPRHKVTGKGQEATLWCEPISGHSAVFWYRQTIVQGLEFLTYFRNQAPIDDSGMPKERFSAQMPNQSHSTLKIQSTQPQDSAVYLCASSLKISNERLFFGHGTKLSVL.

By proportion, this clone is medium-sized (0.01 to 0.1%). Gene labels here are mouse ones. The read terminates 1 residue before the CDR3 end, so the remaining end is supplied by the germline J gene. J is TRBJ1-4 and V is TRBV1, with D uncertain. V lost 4 bases and J lost 0, with 3 bases in between. Germline loops: CDR1 NSQYPW, CDR2 LRSPGD (reference sequence). The CDR3 runs to 13 residues. The CDR3 DNA, read in part, is TGCACCTGCAGTGAGTTTTCCAACGAAAGATTATTT. Amino acid sequence: CTCSEFSNERLF. The whole CDR3 sequence is CTCSEFSNERLFF.

Notes on this clone: All gene names here are mouse names. Sequencing ends 1 residue short of the CDR3 end; the germline J gene provides the rest. The chain employs TRBV13-2 and TRBJ1-6; D uncertain. TRBJ1-6 is filed as an ORF, its function uncertain. The CDR3 is made up of 14 amino acids. The V gene's germline CDR1 is NNHNN and CDR2 SYGAGS (reference sequence). The ends were cut back, 0 bases at V and 8 bases at J, with 9 bases in the middle. CDR3 DNA, as far as it was read: TGTGCCAGCGGTGATGCTGGGTGGGATTCGCCCCTCTAC. As protein: CASGDAGWDSPLY. The full CDR3 protein reads CASGDAGWDSPLYF.

Concerning this clone: Genes here carry mouse names. Read sequence stops 1 residue before the CDR3 end, and the germline J gene provides the missing end. The chain combines TRBV13-3 with TRBJ2-7; perhaps TRBD1 as D (7 bases). Per the germline V gene, CDR1 is NNHDY and CDR2 is SYVADS. This CDR3 spans 13 amino acids. V lost 0 bases and J lost 7, with 11 bases in between. The CDR3 DNA, read in part, is TGTGCCAGCAGTGATGCAGGGGGGAGGGAACAGTAC. Translated, it gives CASSDAGGREQY. The full CDR3 reads CASSDAGGREQYF.

A remark on this clone: The germline and genes are mouse ones. The CDR3 end is not reached by the read, which stops 1 residue before it; the germline J gene fills it in. V usage is TRBV26 and J usage is TRBJ2-2; D gene ambiguous. Germline assignment: CDR1 KGHPV and CDR2 FQNQEV (reference sequence). This CDR3 has 14 amino acids. V was clipped by 2 bases and J by 5 bases, with 9 bases between them. The part of the CDR3 DNA that was read is TGTGCCAGCAGTCTGAAGGGAAGGACCGGGCAGCTCTAC. Translation: CASSLKGRTGQLY. The entire CDR3 sequence reads CASSLKGRTGQLYF.

Comments on this clone: Gene names denote mouse genes. The read terminates 1 residue ahead of where the CDR3 ends, so the germline J gene completes it. The gene calls are TRBV1 and TRBJ1-1, with D unresolved. Germline V gives CDR1 NSQYPW, CDR2 LRSPGD (reference sequence). The CDR3 has 12 amino acids. The V end lost 1 base, the J end lost 5 bases, and 5 bases lay between the germline ends. The CDR3 spells CTCSAVVTEVFF. The DNA read from the CDR3 is TGCACCTGCAGTGCAGTGGTGACAGAAGTCTTC. Combining the CDR3 with reference TRBV1 and TRBJ1-1 gives the whole variable domain VTLLEQNPRWRLVPRGQAVNLRCILKNSQYPWMSWYQQDLQKQLQWLFTLRSPGDKEVKSLPGADYLATRVTDTELRLQVANMSQGRTLYCTCSAVVTEVFFGKGTRLTVV.

Concerning this clone: The gene symbols are mouse symbols. The read ends 1 residue early relative to the CDR3; the germline J gene fills the gap. The chain recombines TRBV21 with TRBJ2-2, with 8 bases matching TRBD1. TRBV21 is flagged as an ORF with uncertain function. The CDR3 is 15 amino acids. V gave up 2 bases and J gave up 2 bases; unmatched junction bases: 1. CDR3 protein: CASSQQGANTGQLYF. The DNA read from the CDR3 is TGTGCTAGCAGTCAACAGGGGGCGAACACCGGGCAGCTCTAC.

On this clone: The gene symbols are mouse symbols. The sequence runs out 1 residue before the end of the CDR3; the remainder is reconstructed from the germline J gene. This sequence joins TRBV5 and TRBJ2-3; TRBD2 aligns across 9 bases. This CDR3 contains 15 residues. The V gene end was trimmed by 1 base and the J gene end by 4 bases; junction bases not matched to a gene: 3. Germline values: CDR1 LGHNA, CDR2 YNLKQL (reference sequence). The CDR3 bases that were read are TGTGCCAGCAGCCAAGGCTGGGGGGGTTCAGAAACGCTGTAT. Amino acids: CASSQGWGGSETLY. The complete CDR3 reads CASSQGWGGSETLYF.

In the case of this clone: Mouse names are used for the genes. The read comes to an end 1 residue before the CDR3 does, leaving the germline J gene to fill in the end. This chain joins TRBV26 and TRBJ2-3; D may be TRBD1 (6 bases). Trimming pared 2 bases from V and 0 bases from J, leaving 9 bases between. The germline V gene has CDR1 KGHPV and CDR2 FQNQEV (reference sequence). CDR3 length equals 15 residues. Partial CDR3 DNA: TGTGCCAGCAGTCTGGACAGGAGGAGTGCAGAAACGCTGTAT. Its protein product is CASSLDRRSAETLY. The entire CDR3 protein is CASSLDRRSAETLYF.

Comment on this clone: The gene names here belong to mouse. The read falls 1 residue short of the CDR3 end, and the missing part is taken from the germline J gene. V gene TRBV5 combines with J gene TRBJ2-4; no clear D gene. The V end was cut by 4 bases, the J end by 0 bases, with 11 bases between. The CDR3 totals 15 residues. CDR1 is LGHNA, CDR2 YNLKQL, per germline (reference sequence). Incomplete CDR3 DNA: TGTGCCAGCAGCCGCCAGCCATTTAGTCAAAACACCTTGTAC. Amino acids: CASSRQPFSQNTLY. The complete CDR3 reads CASSRQPFSQNTLYF.

Worth noting for this clone: Mouse gene names and germline throughout. The read falls 1 residue short of the CDR3 end, and the missing part is taken from the germline J gene. The chain links TRBV12-1 to TRBJ2-5, with 14 nucleotides matching TRBD2. Trimming removed 4 bases from V and 11 bases from J; junction bases left unmatched: 4. CDR1 is SGHSN, CDR2 HYEKVE, per germline. The CDR3 length is 13 residues. This CDR3 reads CASSPGLGGLQYF. The CDR3 DNA, read in part, is TGTGCCAGCTCCCCGGGACTGGGGGGGCTCCAGTAC. Supplemented by reference TRBV12-1 and TRBJ2-5, the full variable domain reads DSGVVQSPRHIIKEKGGRSVLTCIPISGHSNVVWYQQTLGKELKFLIQHYEKVERDKGFLPSRFSVQQFDDYHSEMNMSALELEDSAMYFCASSPGLGGLQYFGPGTRLLVL.

As to this clone: The gene names here belong to mouse. The CDR3 extends 1 residue past the end of the read, so its final part is completed from the germline J gene. The J gene is TRBJ1-1, the V gene TRBV26; 7 positions match TRBD1. Looked up from germline, CDR1 is KGHPV and CDR2 is FQNQEV (reference sequence). This CDR3 spans 13 amino acids. Trimming at V came to 5 bases and at J to 1 base, leaving 1 base not matched to a gene. The CDR3 bases that were read are TGTGCCAGCAGTTGGGACAGAAACACAGAAGTCTTC. Protein product: CASSWDRNTEVF. The whole CDR3 reads CASSWDRNTEVFF. The full variable domain, in which reference TRBV26 and TRBJ1-1 provide the parts outside the CDR3, is NSKVIQTPRYLVKGQGQKAKMRCIPEKGHPVVFWYQQNKNNEFKFLINFQNQEVLQQIDMTEKRFSAECPSNSPCSLEIQSSEAGDSALYLCASSWDRNTEVFFGKGTRLTVV.

This clone turned up a few times. Any gene name here is a mouse gene name. The read terminates 1 residue ahead of where the CDR3 ends, so the germline J gene completes it. The chain joins TRBV23 to TRBJ2-5; TRBD1 is the table's D call and was not checked against the DNA. The germline V gene has CDR1 KGHTA and CDR2 FQNQQP. The CDR3 is 12 residues long. CDR3 residues: CSSSRQQDTQYF. CDR3 DNA, as far as it was read: TGCTCCAGCAGTCGACAGCAAGACACCCAGTAC. Drawing the rest from reference TRBV23 and TRBJ2-5, the complete variable domain is DAAVTQKPRYLIKMKGQEAEMKCIPEKGHTAVFWYQQKQSKELKFLIYFQNQQPLDQIDMVKERFSAVCPSSSLCSLGIRTCEAEDSALYLCSSSRQQDTQYFGPGTRLLVL.